The 32 T cell receptor beta chains reported below all come from one sample, sequenced in a study of blood T cell repertoires in COVID-19. Using immunoSEQ multiplex PCR, the repertoire was profiled, and TCRdb retains in-frame clones only, with some absent. The sample records over 250,000 clones, about 90% being singletons. Input material: peripheral blood. The receptors here all came from a person aged 18-35 years with COVID-19, enrolled during active disease.

This clone has only a few counts. The chain combines TRBV7-2 with TRBJ2-7; 12 nucleotides align to TRBD2. The CDR3 is 16 residues long. The V gene end was trimmed by 8 bases and the J gene end by 7 bases; junction bases not matched to a gene: 15. Germline loops: CDR1 SGHTA, CDR2 FQGNSA. The CDR3 loop reads CASGDTSGRPRGEQYF. The CDR3, as DNA: TGTGCCAGCGGCGACACTAGCGGGAGGCCTCGGGGGGAGCAGTACTTC.

The chain links TRBV11-2 to TRBJ2-7, with 8 bases fitting TRBD1. The CDR3 has 14 residues. CDR1 SGHAT and CDR2 FQNNGV come from the germline V gene. The ends lost 1 base at V and 3 bases at J; junction bases unmatched: 2. The CDR3 DNA reads TGTGCCAGCAGCTTAGGCAGGGGGCTCTACGAGCAGTACTTC. It yields the protein CASSLGRGLYEQYF.

The chain employs TRBV6-5 and TRBJ1-3; 7 bases match TRBD1. The CDR3 totals 15 residues. With 0 bases clipped from V and 6 bases from J, the junction kept 5 bases outside the gene matches. In germline, CDR1 is MNHEY, CDR2 SVGAGI. CDR3 sequence: CASSYSGQLSNTIYF. In DNA form, the CDR3 reads TGTGCCAGCAGTTACTCGGGACAGCTATCAAACACCATATATTTT.

This clone was seen only once. The J gene is TRBJ1-2, the V gene TRBV7-9, with D perhaps TRBD1 (5 bases). V gave up 3 bases and J gave up 6 bases, with 14 bases separating them. This CDR3 has 14 residues. Germline assignment: CDR1 SEHNR and CDR2 FQNEAQ (reference sequence). CDR3 residues: CASSLSTDPDGYTF. In DNA form, the CDR3 reads TGTGCCAGCAGCTTGTCGACAGATCCGGATGGCTACACCTTC.

The chain has TRBV3-1 (or the pseudogene TRBV3-2) and TRBJ1-1; no reliable D call. The germline V and J ends were trimmed by 1 base and 1 base, with 4 bases remaining between them. Germline V lookup: CDR1 LGHDT, CDR2 YNNKEL (reference sequence). This CDR3 spans 13 amino acids. The chain's CDR3 is CASSQVANTEAFF. The CDR3 coding sequence is TGTGCCAGCAGCCAAGTGGCGAACACTGAAGCTTTCTTT.

This clone appeared a single time. This sequence joins TRBV27 and TRBJ2-1; D may be TRBD2 (6 bases). Per germline, CDR1 MNHEY and CDR2 SMNVEV (reference sequence). The CDR3 has 15 amino acids. V dropped 0 bases and J dropped 4 bases, with 10 bases sitting between them. CDR3 loop: CASSLSSGTYNEQFF. Here the CDR3 DNA reads TGTGCCAGCAGTTTATCTAGCGGCACATACAATGAGCAGTTCTTC.

This chain connects TRBV29-1 to TRBJ1-2; no firm D call. Trimming pared 3 bases from V and 4 bases from J, leaving 12 bases between. In germline, CDR1 is SQVTM, CDR2 ANQGSEA. This CDR3 has 13 residues. Written as DNA, the CDR3 is TGCAGCGTTGAGCGAGGCGCCGGCTATGGCTACACCTTC. Protein: CSVERGAGYGYTF. The whole variable domain, filled in from reference TRBV29-1 and TRBJ1-2, reads SAVISQKPSRDICQRGTSLTIQCQVDSQVTMMFWYRQQPGQSLTLIATANQGSEATYESGFVIDKFPISRPNLTFSTLTVSNMSPEDSSIYLCSVERGAGYGYTFGSGTRLTVV.

This chain uses TRBV12-3 or TRBV12-4 with TRBJ2-5; no definite D call. Between the trimmed V and J ends, which lost 4 bases and 2 bases, there was a span of 2 bases. CDR3 length: 11 amino acids. The CDR3 loop reads CASSSQETQYF. The CDR3, as DNA: TGTGCCAGCAGTTCTCAAGAGACCCAGTACTTC.

V usage is TRBV11-3 and J usage is TRBJ2-2; TRBD1 might be the D (7 bases). Trimming took 4 bases from V and 4 from J, leaving 13 bases between them. CDR3 length: 15 residues. Germline V gene data show CDR1 as SGHNT and CDR2 as YENEEA. In nucleotides, the CDR3 is TGTGCCAGCAGCTCCCGACAGGGAGGCACCGGGGAGCTGTTTTTT. The encoded protein is CASSSRQGGTGELFF.

This chain links TRBV14 with TRBJ1-4; tentative D call: TRBD1 (5 bases). Trimming shortened V by 2 bases and J by 11 bases, and 15 bases separated the two germline ends. Germline lookup yields CDR1 SGHDN and CDR2 FVKESK. This CDR3 is 14 amino acids long. CDR3 protein: CASSQRGLGRKLFF. In nucleotides, the CDR3 is TGTGCCAGCAGCCAAAGGGGCCTTGGAAGGAAACTGTTTTTT.

This clone was detected once. This chain uses TRBV4-1 with TRBJ1-6; D is possibly TRBD1 (5 bases). The germline V and J ends were trimmed by 1 base and 7 bases, with 14 bases remaining between them. Germline loops: CDR1 MGHRA, CDR2 YSYEKL. The CDR3 spans 16 residues. Written as DNA, the CDR3 is TGCGCCAGCAGCCAAGGATGGGGGACTGGAAATTCACCCCTCCACTTT. This encodes CASSQGWGTGNSPLHF.

A note on this clone: One end of the junction does not line up with germline, which may come from a read error. The rearrangement uses TRBV15 and TRBJ2-7; unclear D gene. Germline V CDR1 and CDR2: LNHNV, YYDKDF (reference sequence). The CDR3 sequence is 15 residues long. The CDR3 bases are TGTGCCACAAGCAGAGAGCAGATTACCTCCTACGAGCAGTACTTC. It codes for CATSREQITSYEQYF. Based on the CDR3 plus reference TRBV15 and TRBJ2-7, the full variable domain is DAMVIQNPRYQVTQFGKPVTLSCSQTLNHNVMYWYQQKSSQAPKLLFHYYDKDFNNEADTPDNFQSRRPNTSFCFLDIRSPGLGDTAMYLCATSREQITSYEQYFGPGTRLTVT.

This sequence joins TRBV28 and TRBJ1-1, with a tentative D call TRBD1 (5 bases). V gave up 5 bases and J gave up 11 bases, with 18 bases separating them. Germline CDR1 MDHEN, CDR2 SYDVKM. The CDR3 loop spans 13 amino acids. CDR3: CASSPRLRGWAFF. CDR3 nucleotide sequence: TGTGCCAGCAGTCCCCGGCTAAGGGGTTGGGCTTTCTTT. The full variable domain, rest sourced from reference TRBV28 and TRBJ1-1, is DVKVTQSSRYLVKRTGEKVFLECVQDMDHENMFWYRQDPGLGLRLIYFSYDVKMKEKGDIPEGYSVSREKKERFSLILESASTNQTSMYLCASSPRLRGWAFFGQGTRLTVV.

This sequence joins TRBV10-3 and TRBJ2-7; possible D gene TRBD2, 6 bases. This CDR3 spans 12 amino acids. The V and J ends lost 5 bases and 10 bases respectively, with 15 bases between them. Looked up from germline, CDR1 is ENHRY and CDR2 is SYGVKD. The CDR3 coding sequence is TGTGCCATCAGTTACGAGGCGGGGTTACAGTACTTC. Amino acids: CAISYEAGLQYF.

The rearrangement links TRBV28 to TRBJ2-5; 15 nucleotides align to TRBD2. Germline V gene sequence: CDR1 MDHEN, CDR2 SYDVKM. The CDR3 contains 15 residues. V gave up 5 bases and J gave up 7 bases; unmatched junction bases: 5. The CDR3 DNA reads as TGTGCCAGCAGTCCGGGACTAGCGGGGGGTCGGACCCAGTACTTC. It specifies CASSPGLAGGRTQYF.

The chain carries TRBV7-8 and TRBJ2-1; TRBD2 aligns across 10 bases. V was clipped by 4 bases and J by 7 bases; unmatched bases: 19. Germline CDR1 SGHVS, CDR2 FQNEAQ. The CDR3 is 19 amino acids. The CDR3 spells CASSWGRVVTSGRGNEQFF. The CDR3 DNA reads as TGTGCCAGCAGCTGGGGAAGGGTGGTGACTAGCGGGCGGGGGAATGAGCAGTTCTTC. The full variable domain, in which reference TRBV7-8 and TRBJ2-1 provide the parts outside the CDR3, is GAGVSQSPRYKVAKRGQDVALRCDPISGHVSLFWYQQALGQGPEFLTYFQNEAQLDKSGLPSDRFFAERPEGSVSTLKIQRTQQEDSAVYLCASSWGRVVTSGRGNEQFFGPGTRLTVL.

The rearrangement joins TRBV11-3 to TRBJ2-7, with 16 positions matching TRBD2. Germline V gene lookup returns CDR1 SGHNT and CDR2 YENEEA. The CDR3 totals 20 residues. The V and J ends lost 7 bases and 3 bases, in that order; junction bases with no gene match: 18. CDR3 in amino acids: CASNGHRGLAGGPAFYEQYF. CDR3 nucleotides: TGTGCCAGCAACGGACACCGGGGACTAGCGGGAGGGCCCGCTTTCTACGAGCAGTACTTC.

CDR3 sequence (DNA): TGTGCCAGCAGCCTACCAAAGCGGGAGGCCTACACCGGGGAGCTGTTTTTT. Encoded protein: CASSLPKREAYTGELFF. The rearrangement joins TRBV7-9 to TRBJ2-2, with 9 positions matching TRBD2. Germline V gives CDR1 SEHNR, CDR2 FQNEAQ (reference sequence). J gave up 3 bases and V 5 bases, and 10 bases lay outside the gene matches. The CDR3 runs to 17 residues.

The chain recombines TRBV7-9 with TRBJ2-2, with no clear D. With 4 bases removed from V and 2 bases from J, the gap between germline ends came to 8 bases. The length of the CDR3 is 14 residues. Germline V gives CDR1 SEHNR, CDR2 FQNEAQ (reference sequence). The CDR3 region is CASSSIENTGELFF. The CDR3 nucleotides read TGTGCCAGCAGCTCCATAGAAAACACCGGGGAGCTGTTTTTT. Complete variable domain (other parts from reference TRBV7-9 and TRBJ2-2): DTGVSQNPRHKITKRGQNVTFRCDPISEHNRLYWYRQTLGQGPEFLTYFQNEAQLEKSRLLSDRFSAERPKGSFSTLEIQRTEQGDSAMYLCASSSIENTGELFFGEGSRLTVL.

The gene calls are TRBV27 and TRBJ2-7; a possible D gene is TRBD2 (7 bases). Trimming shortened V by 5 bases and J by 3 bases, and 14 bases separated the two germline ends. The CDR3 runs 14 residues. The germline V gene encodes CDR1 MNHEY and CDR2 SMNVEV (reference sequence). The CDR3 spells CASSANREGYEQYF. The DNA for the CDR3 is TGTGCCAGCAGTGCAAACAGGGAGGGCTACGAGCAGTACTTC.

The CDR3 protein is CAISESGNEQFF. The DNA of the CDR3 is TGTGCCATCAGTGAATCCGGCAATGAGCAGTTCTTC. The chain joins TRBV10-3 to TRBJ2-1; D not certain. Germline loops: CDR1 ENHRY, CDR2 SYGVKD. With 3 bases removed from V and 6 bases from J, the gap between germline ends came to 6 bases. There are 12 residues in the CDR3.

The chain joins TRBV2 to TRBJ1-1; no clear D. The germline CDR1 and CDR2 sequences are SNHLY and FYNNEI. This CDR3 contains 13 residues. The V end was cut by 2 bases, the J end by 1 base, with 5 bases between. The CDR3 protein is CASSESRNTEAFF. CDR3 DNA sequence: TGTGCCAGCAGTGAATCCAGGAACACTGAAGCTTTCTTT. Based on the CDR3 plus reference TRBV2 and TRBJ1-1, the full variable domain is EPEVTQTPSHQVTQMGQEVILRCVPISNHLYFYWYRQILGQKVEFLVSFYNNEISEKSEIFDDQFSVERPDGSNFTLKIRSTKLEDSAMYFCASSESRNTEAFFGQGTRLTVV.

The chain joins TRBV28 to TRBJ2-4; 7 bases are a match to TRBD1. Germline values: CDR1 MDHEN, CDR2 SYDVKM. V lost 5 bases to trimming and J lost 16 bases; unmatched junction nucleotides: 14. This CDR3 region has 13 residues. The CDR3, as DNA: TGTGCCAGCAGTGCCACCCCCGGACAGGTGTTCTACTTC. Protein sequence: CASSATPGQVFYF.

The gene calls are TRBV7-8 and TRBJ2-3, with a possible D match to TRBD1 (5 bases). The V end was cut by 1 base, the J end by 0 bases, with 14 bases between. Germline loops: CDR1 SGHVS, CDR2 FQNEAQ. There are 17 residues in the CDR3. CDR3 amino acids: CASSLVSGSTSTDTQYF. The CDR3 DNA reads TGTGCCAGCAGCTTAGTCTCAGGGTCTACTAGCACAGATACGCAGTATTTT.

This clone was observed a handful of times. The chain employs TRBV10-3 and TRBJ2-7; TRBD2 matches at 8 bases. The CDR3 loop spans 14 amino acids. With V trimmed by 2 bases and J by 6 bases, 6 bases remained unmatched. The V gene's germline CDR1 is ENHRY and CDR2 SYGVKD. CDR3 region: CAISEGLAHLEQYF. The DNA for the CDR3 is TGTGCCATCAGTGAGGGACTAGCCCATCTCGAGCAGTACTTC.

This chain links TRBV11-2 with TRBJ2-7; 12 positions agree with TRBD2. From germline, CDR1 is SGHAT and CDR2 FQNNGV. The CDR3 has 17 residues. Trimming cost V 0 bases and J 4 bases; bases outside gene matches: 7. The DNA of the CDR3 is TGTGCCAGCAGCTTAGATCTTGCTAGCGGGAGGGCGTACGAGCAGTACTTC. Its protein is CASSLDLASGRAYEQYF.

The chain combines TRBV30 with TRBJ1-4; D is undetermined. The CDR3 has 14 amino acids. V was cut by 3 bases and J by 9 bases, with 17 bases left in between. The germline V gene has CDR1 GTSNPN and CDR2 SVGIG (reference sequence). CDR3 sequence: CAWRPAGGPQKLFF. In nucleotides, the CDR3 is TGTGCCTGGAGGCCGGCGGGAGGTCCCCAAAAACTGTTTTTT.

This sequence joins TRBV5-1 and TRBJ2-3; the D gene is possibly TRBD2 (8 bases). The CDR3 sequence is 15 residues long. The V end was cut by 4 bases, the J end by 2 bases, with 14 bases between. Germline assignment: CDR1 SGHRS and CDR2 YFSETQ. CDR3 nucleotide sequence: TGCGCCAGCAGCGTTAGCGGGACAGCCACAGATACGCAGTATTTT. It encodes CASSVSGTATDTQYF.

This clone occurred a few times. This chain connects TRBV7-2 to TRBJ1-3, with D possibly matching TRBD1 (6 bases). Germline values: CDR1 SGHTA, CDR2 FQGNSA. Trimming shortened V by 1 base and J by 4 bases, and 11 bases separated the two germline ends. This CDR3 has 15 residues. The CDR3 is CASSLGAGVGNTIYF. CDR3 sequence (DNA): TGTGCCAGCAGCTTAGGGGCAGGGGTAGGAAACACCATATATTTT.

The chain employs TRBV4-3 and TRBJ2-3; 9 nucleotides match TRBD2. The germline V gene has CDR1 LGHNA and CDR2 YSLEER. CDR3 length equals 17 residues. The J segment lost 6 bases and the V segment lost 1 base, leaving 11 bases of the junction unmatched. This CDR3 reads CASSQAAPGLASDTQYF. The CDR3 DNA reads as TGCGCCAGCAGCCAAGCCGCTCCGGGACTAGCCTCGGATACGCAGTATTTT.

The rearrangement links TRBV12-5 to TRBJ1-1; no reliable D call. Trimming removed 5 bases from V and 1 base from J, with 8 bases in between. Looked up from germline, CDR1 is LGHNT and CDR2 is FRNRAP. The CDR3 has 13 residues. CDR3 sequence reads: CASGLQRNTEAFF. The DNA of the CDR3 is TGTGCTAGTGGTCTACAGAGGAACACTGAAGCTTTCTTT.

J is TRBJ2-1 and V is TRBV5-5, with 8 bases matching TRBD2. The V and J ends lost 2 bases and 8 bases, in that order; junction bases with no gene match: 6. The CDR3 covers 14 residues. From germline, CDR1 is SGHKS and CDR2 YYEKEE (reference sequence). The CDR3 DNA sequence: TGTGCCAGCAGCTTATCGTCGGGAGGGCATGAGCAGTTCTTC. This encodes CASSLSSGGHEQFF. Combining the CDR3 with reference TRBV5-5 and TRBJ2-1 gives the whole variable domain DAGVTQSPTHLIKTRGQQVTLRCSPISGHKSVSWYQQVLGQGPQFIFQYYEKEERGRGNFPDRFSARQFPNYSSELNVNALLLGDSALYLCASSLSSGGHEQFFGPGTRLTVL.